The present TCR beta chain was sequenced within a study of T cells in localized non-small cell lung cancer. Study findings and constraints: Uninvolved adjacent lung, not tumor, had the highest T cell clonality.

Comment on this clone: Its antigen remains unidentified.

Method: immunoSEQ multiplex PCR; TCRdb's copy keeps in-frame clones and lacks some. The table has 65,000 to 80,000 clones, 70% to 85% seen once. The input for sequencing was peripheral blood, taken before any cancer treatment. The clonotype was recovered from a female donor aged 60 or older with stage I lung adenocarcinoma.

CDR3 residues: CATSYGPDYEQYF. In nucleotides, the CDR3 is TGTGCCACTTCGTACGGGCCTGACTACGAGCAGTACTTC. This chain links TRBV15 with TRBJ2-5; no firm D call. The end of the DNA is better explained by TRBJ2-7, so the J call may be wrong. This CDR3 comprises 13 residues. Looked up from germline, CDR1 is LNHNV and CDR2 is YYDKDF (reference sequence).